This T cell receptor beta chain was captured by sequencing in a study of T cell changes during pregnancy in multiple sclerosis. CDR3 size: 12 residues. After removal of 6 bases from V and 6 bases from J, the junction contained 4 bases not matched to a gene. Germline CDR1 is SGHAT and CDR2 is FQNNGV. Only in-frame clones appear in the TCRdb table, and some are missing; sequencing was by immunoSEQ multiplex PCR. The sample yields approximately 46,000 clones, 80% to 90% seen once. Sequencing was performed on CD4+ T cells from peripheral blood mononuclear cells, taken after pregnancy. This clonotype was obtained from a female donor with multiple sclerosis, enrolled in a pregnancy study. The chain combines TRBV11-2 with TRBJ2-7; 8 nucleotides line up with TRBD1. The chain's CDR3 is CASSRDRGEQYF. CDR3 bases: TGTGCCAGCAGTCGAGACAGGGGCGAGCAGTACTTC.